These 29 T cell receptor beta chains were all obtained from the same sample, sequenced in a study of cytomegalovirus exposure and HLA in healthy donors. PCR employed 60 Vbeta and 13 Jbeta primers. Sequencing was performed with immunoSEQ multiplex PCR; in TCRdb, only in-frame clones are kept and a portion is missing. The data show 150,000 to 200,000 clones, around 81% seen once. The specimen sequenced was PBMCs. The receptor source for this set is a woman in her 30s in good health and CMV-seronegative.

The rearrangement uses TRBV28 and TRBJ1-6, with D perhaps matching TRBD1 (5 bases). V was clipped by 5 bases and J by 10 bases, with 18 bases between them. The CDR3 is 15 residues long. Per the germline V gene, CDR1 is MDHEN and CDR2 is SYDVKM. This CDR3 is CASSRVQGGRSPLHF. Here the CDR3 DNA reads TGTGCCAGCAGTAGGGTTCAGGGAGGAAGGTCACCCCTCCACTTT.

The J gene is TRBJ1-5, the V gene TRBV4-3; 7 positions match TRBD1. The CDR3 extends over 16 amino acids. Germline-derived CDR1 and CDR2 are LGHNA and YSLEER. V shed 2 bases, J shed 5 bases, and the junction held 9 bases outside the gene matches. The CDR3 sequence: CASSQNIGTDDQPQHF. In DNA, the CDR3 is TGCGCCAGCAGCCAAAACATAGGGACAGATGATCAGCCCCAGCATTTT.

The chain combines TRBV30 with TRBJ2-5, with TRBD2 matching over 7 bases. The CDR3 has 13 residues. Germline trimming cut 2 bases from V and 2 bases from J; bases unmatched to any gene: 2. The germline V gene encodes CDR1 GTSNPN and CDR2 SVGIG (reference sequence). The chain's CDR3 is CAWSWGGQETQYF. DNA of the CDR3: TGTGCCTGGAGTTGGGGGGGACAAGAGACCCAGTACTTC.

The chain recombines TRBV2 with TRBJ2-5; 7 positions agree with TRBD1. After removal of 8 bases from V and 7 bases from J, the junction contained 13 bases not matched to a gene. Germline values: CDR1 SNHLY, CDR2 FYNNEI. The CDR3 loop spans 14 amino acids. The CDR3 nucleotides read TGTGCCAGCCTCGGCCTACAGGGGTGGGGGACCCAGTACTTC. Translation: CASLGLQGWGTQYF.

The gene calls are TRBV9 and TRBJ2-4, with TRBD2 matching 7 bases. Trimming cost V 4 bases and J 0 bases; bases outside gene matches: 4. The CDR3 has 15 amino acids. Germline CDR1 is SGDLS and CDR2 is YYNGEE. DNA for the CDR3: TGTGCCAGCAGCCCCCGGGGGGTAGCCAAAAACATTCAGTACTTC. The encoded protein is CASSPRGVAKNIQYF. Variable domain in full (rest from reference TRBV9 and TRBJ2-4): DSGVTQTPKHLITATGQRVTLRCSPRSGDLSVYWYQQSLDQGLQFLIQYYNGEERAKGNILERFSAQQFPDLHSELNLSSLELGDSALYFCASSPRGVAKNIQYFGAGTRLSVL.

This clone was counted a single time. The V gene is TRBV11-3, the J gene TRBJ2-6; tentative D call: TRBD2 (6 bases). The length of the CDR3 is 15 residues. Trimming shortened V by 5 bases and J by 2 bases, and 10 bases separated the two germline ends. The germline V gene has CDR1 SGHNT and CDR2 YENEEA. In DNA, the CDR3 is TGTGCCAGCAGCCGTGGCGGGGCTGGGGCCAACGTCCTGACTTTC. Translated, it gives CASSRGGAGANVLTF.

This chain joins TRBV25-1 and TRBJ2-1; TRBD2 agrees at 9 bases. The junction had 8 bases not matched to a gene; V was cut back by 7 bases and J by 7 bases. Germline V gene sequence: CDR1 MGHDK, CDR2 SYGVNS. This CDR3 region has 14 residues. The CDR3 is CASKLAGRGNEQFF. The CDR3 nucleotides are TGTGCCAGCAAGCTAGCGGGAAGAGGGAATGAGCAGTTCTTC.

The chain couples TRBV6-5 to TRBJ2-1; 9 bases map to TRBD2. CDR1 and CDR2 (germline): MNHEY, SVGAGI. The CDR3 runs to 15 residues. V trimming: 0 bases; J trimming: 6 bases; junction bases outside the gene matches: 3. CDR3 sequence reads: CASSYSKLAGNEQFF. The CDR3 bases are TGTGCCAGCAGTTACTCGAAACTAGCGGGCAATGAGCAGTTCTTC.

The rearrangement uses TRBV9 and TRBJ1-2; D gene ambiguous. CDR1 and CDR2 (germline): SGDLS, YYNGEE. The CDR3 is made up of 14 amino acids. V was pared by 4 bases and J by 6 bases, with 16 bases between. CDR3 in amino acids: CASSLSMGRDGYTF. The CDR3 bases are TGTGCCAGCAGCCTCTCTATGGGGAGGGATGGCTACACCTTC.

In its sample, this clone was seen a few times. The rearrangement links TRBV25-1 to TRBJ1-2; 9 bases match TRBD1. This CDR3 has 18 residues. The trim removed 1 base at V and 4 bases at J, leaving 13 bases unmatched. Germline V gives CDR1 MGHDK, CDR2 SYGVNS. The CDR3 protein is CASSESPGQGPPGYGYTF. For the CDR3, the DNA is TGTGCCAGCAGTGAATCCCCCGGACAGGGGCCTCCAGGCTATGGCTACACCTTC.

Written as DNA, the CDR3 is TGTGCCACCAGCAGAGCCGGGAAAAACACTGAAGCTTTCTTT. Translation: CATSRAGKNTEAFF. The V gene is TRBV15, the J gene TRBJ1-1, with unresolved D. CDR1 is LNHNV, CDR2 YYDKDF, per germline (reference sequence). The CDR3 consists of 14 residues. V lost 1 base, J lost 2 bases, and 8 bases lay in between. The variable domain in full, completed from reference TRBV15 and TRBJ1-1, reads DAMVIQNPRYQVTQFGKPVTLSCSQTLNHNVMYWYQQKSSQAPKLLFHYYDKDFNNEADTPDNFQSRRPNTSFCFLDIRSPGLGDTAMYLCATSRAGKNTEAFFGQGTRLTVV.

This clone was seen only a few times. V usage is TRBV6-5 and J usage is TRBJ2-7; 10 nucleotides line up with TRBD1. V was clipped by 4 bases and J by 6 bases; unmatched bases: 3. This CDR3 is 13 amino acids long. Germline lookup yields CDR1 MNHEY and CDR2 SVGAGI. Written as DNA, the CDR3 is TGTGCCAGCAGTTCGACAGGGGGCGGCGAGCAGTACTTC. Amino acids: CASSSTGGGEQYF.

The chain combines TRBV6-5 with TRBJ1-4; D is possibly TRBD1 (6 bases). The CDR3 length is 13 residues. V lost 5 bases and J lost 8, with 12 bases in between. Germline assignment: CDR1 MNHEY and CDR2 SVGAGI. The CDR3 DNA follows: TGTGCCAGCAGTGCGGACAGTGGGGAAAAACTGTTTTTT. It translates to CASSADSGEKLFF.

CDR3 loop: CASSFAGNSYEQYF. CDR3 in DNA: TGTGCCAGCAGCTTTGCGGGGAACTCCTACGAGCAGTACTTC. This chain links TRBV7-2 with TRBJ2-7, with a tentative D call TRBD2 (6 bases). Germline CDR1 SGHTA, CDR2 FQGNSA. The V and J ends lost 3 bases and 0 bases respectively, with 9 bases between them. The CDR3 runs to 14 residues.

V usage is TRBV5-4 and J usage is TRBJ2-3; TRBD2 aligns across 11 bases. Germline V lookup: CDR1 SGHNT, CDR2 YYREEE (reference sequence). Unmatched junction bases numbered 13, after V lost 5 bases and J lost 8 bases. The CDR3 has 16 amino acids. The CDR3 bases are TGTGCCAGCAGGAAAGGGGCTAGCGGGGGGACCCTTACGCAGTATTTT. Residues: CASRKGASGGTLTQYF.

This clone was observed a few times. J is TRBJ1-1 and V is TRBV2; D is perhaps TRBD1 (6 bases). Germline CDR1 is SNHLY and CDR2 is FYNNEI. The V end lost 7 bases, the J end lost 1 base, and 10 bases lay between the germline ends. The CDR3 has 13 amino acids. CDR3 sequence: CASTRTANTEAFF. The CDR3 region has the DNA TGTGCCAGCACCAGGACAGCGAACACTGAAGCTTTCTTT.

This clone was detected once. The rearrangement joins TRBV11-3 to TRBJ2-7; D gene unclear. V lost 5 bases and J lost 1, with 12 bases in between. The germline CDR1 and CDR2 sequences are SGHNT and YENEEA. CDR3 size: 14 residues. The CDR3 loop is CASSLSAHSYEQYF. CDR3 bases: TGTGCCAGCAGCCTCAGTGCCCATTCCTACGAGCAGTACTTC.

This clone occurred a few times. The rearrangement links TRBV1 to TRBJ2-1; the table names TRBD2, a call not compared with the DNA. TRBV1 is described as a pseudogene. The CDR3 totals 15 residues. CDR3 in amino acids: CTSSRTSGGIGEQFF. The CDR3 DNA reads as TGCACCAGCAGCCGGACTAGCGGGGGAATCGGTGAGCAGTTCTTC.

The chain combines TRBV6-1 with TRBJ2-5, with TRBD1 matching over 9 bases. This CDR3 contains 16 residues. Germline V gene data show CDR1 as MNHNS and CDR2 as SASEGT. V dropped 4 bases and J dropped 5; count of bases not matched to a gene: 11. CDR3 loop: CASSARRTGVGETQYF. The CDR3 region has the DNA TGTGCCAGCAGTGCCCGCCGGACAGGGGTTGGGGAGACCCAGTACTTC.

This chain links TRBV6-4 with TRBJ2-3, with TRBD1 as a possible D gene (6 bases). The CDR3 contains 13 residues. Germline assignment: CDR1 MRHNA and CDR2 SNTAGT. The V gene lost 2 bases and the J gene lost 4 bases, with 7 bases spanning the gap. The CDR3 DNA reads as TGTGCCAGCAGTGACGAGGGGGCAGATACGCAGTATTTT. This codes for CASSDEGADTQYF.

About this clone: The junction and the germline gene differ at one end; a read error may be behind it. This chain connects TRBV7-9 to TRBJ2-3; D gene unclear. CDR1 and CDR2 from the germline V gene are SEHNR and FQNEAQ (reference sequence). The CDR3 has 13 residues. CDR3 DNA: TGTTCCAGCAGCTTAGTCCTCACAGATACGCAGTATTTT. This gives the protein CSSSLVLTDTQYF.

This clone showed up just a few times. The chain joins TRBV5-4 to TRBJ2-6; no firm D call. This CDR3 contains 15 residues. Trimming took 2 bases from V and 0 from J, leaving 6 bases between them. Germline values: CDR1 SGHNT, CDR2 YYREEE (reference sequence). CDR3 region: CASSFDISGANVLTF. The CDR3 nucleotides are TGTGCCAGCAGCTTCGACATCTCTGGGGCCAACGTCCTGACTTTC. Full variable domain (rest looked up from reference TRBV5-4 and TRBJ2-6): ETGVTQSPTHLIKTRGQQVTLRCSSQSGHNTVSWYQQALGQGPQFIFQYYREEENGRGNFPPRFSGLQFPNYSSELNVNALELDDSALYLCASSFDISGANVLTFGAGSRLTVL.

V usage is TRBV5-4 and J usage is TRBJ2-7, with D maybe TRBD1 (6 bases). V was shortened by 3 bases and J by 9 bases, with 13 bases between the two germline ends. CDR1 and CDR2 from the germline V gene are SGHNT and YYREEE (reference sequence). This CDR3 has 12 amino acids. CDR3 sequence reads: CASSYSGARQYF. As DNA, the CDR3 is TGTGCCAGCAGCTATTCAGGGGCCAGGCAGTACTTC. The whole variable domain, remainder taken from reference TRBV5-4 and TRBJ2-7, is ETGVTQSPTHLIKTRGQQVTLRCSSQSGHNTVSWYQQALGQGPQFIFQYYREEENGRGNFPPRFSGLQFPNYSSELNVNALELDDSALYLCASSYSGARQYFGPGTRLTVT.

The chain combines TRBV15 with TRBJ2-5, with no clear D. The V and J ends lost 5 bases and 1 base respectively, with 8 bases between them. The CDR3 is 13 residues long. Germline V gene sequence: CDR1 LNHNV, CDR2 YYDKDF (reference sequence). CDR3 sequence (DNA): TGTGCCACCAGCCTGAACATCCAAGAGACCCAGTACTTC. This sequence encodes CATSLNIQETQYF.

In this sample, this clone turned up once. The chain employs TRBV5-1 and TRBJ2-4; D might be TRBD1 (6 bases). The CDR3 runs 16 residues. V was cut by 7 bases and J by 0 bases, with 17 bases left in between. CDR1 is SGHRS and CDR2 is YFSETQ in the germline V gene. CDR3 DNA: TGCGCCAGCCGAGGCACAGGGCACCTAGCCAAAAACATTCAGTACTTC. This codes for CASRGTGHLAKNIQYF.

This sequence joins TRBV4-3 and TRBJ1-2; D is possibly TRBD1 (6 bases). The germline gives CDR1 LGHNA, CDR2 YSLEER. The V and J ends lost 0 bases and 4 bases respectively, with 15 bases between them. The CDR3 is 16 residues long. The CDR3 is CASSQDMTGSSYGYTF. The CDR3 bases are TGCGCCAGCAGCCAAGATATGACAGGATCATCCTATGGCTACACCTTC.

The table lists this clone with a count of one. The V and J genes are TRBV6-1 and TRBJ2-7; the match to TRBD2 covers 8 bases. Germline assignment: CDR1 MNHNS and CDR2 SASEGT. The V and J ends lost 6 bases and 5 bases, in that order; junction bases with no gene match: 12. This CDR3 contains 15 residues. The CDR3 DNA follows: TGTGCCAGCAGACCAAGGTCCAGCGGGGGCGACGAGCAGTACTTC. This sequence encodes CASRPRSSGGDEQYF.

The chain couples TRBV5-4 to TRBJ2-1; maybe TRBD2 (5 bases). Germline CDR1 SGHNT, CDR2 YYREEE (reference sequence). The CDR3 extends over 15 amino acids. With 4 bases removed from V and 1 base from J, the gap between germline ends came to 12 bases. The CDR3 reads CASSPGLPSYNEQFF. The CDR3 coding sequence is TGTGCCAGCAGCCCAGGACTGCCATCCTACAATGAGCAGTTCTTC.

The chain links TRBV27 to TRBJ2-1; 15 nucleotides agree with TRBD2. Trimming cost V 8 bases and J 10 bases; bases outside gene matches: 9. Germline-derived CDR1 and CDR2 are MNHEY and SMNVEV (reference sequence). The CDR3 is 15 amino acids. CDR3: CASGRGLAGGREQFF. The CDR3, as DNA: TGTGCCAGCGGGAGGGGACTAGCGGGAGGTAGGGAGCAGTTCTTC.